These 19 T cell receptor beta chains were sequenced from one sample in a study of blood T cell repertoires in COVID-19. The protocol was immunoSEQ multiplex PCR, while the TCRdb copy is restricted to in-frame clones and leaves out a portion. The table lists tens of thousands of clones, more than 85% of them singletons, with under 3% in the top ten. The specimen sequenced was peripheral blood. Receptors were obtained from a man in his 60s with acute or convalescent COVID-19.

The gene calls are TRBV9 and TRBJ1-6, with 7 bases aligning to TRBD1. J was trimmed by 7 bases and V by 3 bases; bases with no gene match: 10. This CDR3 is built from 16 residues. Germline V gives CDR1 SGDLS, CDR2 YYNGEE. The CDR3 DNA is TGTGCCAGCAGCGATTCACTAGACAGGGTGAATTCACCCCTCCACTTT. It specifies CASSDSLDRVNSPLHF.

The chain links TRBV4-3 to TRBJ2-1; possibly TRBD2 for D (6 bases). V shed 0 bases and J shed 7 bases, with 16 bases lying between them. The length of the CDR3 is 16 residues. Germline V gene lookup returns CDR1 LGHNA and CDR2 YSLEER. The CDR3 DNA sequence: TGCGCCAGCAGCCAAGATCATACTAGCTTTACAAATGAGCAGTTCTTC. Its protein product is CASSQDHTSFTNEQFF.

The rearrangement links TRBV18 to TRBJ1-1; 10 positions agree with TRBD1. V dropped 2 bases and J dropped 9; count of bases not matched to a gene: 6. The CDR3 has 14 amino acids. Germline loops: CDR1 KGHSH, CDR2 LQKENI. The CDR3, as DNA: TGTGCCAGCTCACCAGGACAGGGGGAGGAGCAAGCTTTCTTT. Residues: CASSPGQGEEQAFF. Using reference TRBV18 and TRBJ1-1 for the parts outside the CDR3, the full variable domain is NAGVMQNPRHLVRRRGQEARLRCSPMKGHSHVYWYRQLPEEGLKFMVYLQKENIIDESGMPKERFSAEFPKEGPSILRIQQVVRGDSAAYFCASSPGQGEEQAFFGQGTRLTVV.

The chain has TRBV7-9 and TRBJ2-5; 7 bases align to TRBD2. Looked up from germline, CDR1 is SEHNR and CDR2 is FQNEAQ (reference sequence). After removal of 6 bases from V and 4 bases from J, the junction contained 8 bases not matched to a gene. This CDR3 has 14 residues. CDR3 loop: CASSLGIAGETQYF. In DNA form, the CDR3 reads TGTGCCAGCAGTCTAGGGATAGCGGGAGAGACCCAGTACTTC.

The chain recombines TRBV5-1 with TRBJ2-3, with D possibly being TRBD1 (5 bases). Trimming cost V 2 bases and J 2 bases, with 12 bases left between them. CDR3 size: 15 residues. CDR1 is SGHRS, CDR2 YFSETQ, per germline. CDR3 sequence reads: CASSLQVESTDTQYF. In nucleotides, the CDR3 is TGCGCCAGCAGCTTACAGGTGGAATCCACAGATACGCAGTATTTT.

The J gene is TRBJ2-7, the V gene TRBV5-5; D might be TRBD1 (6 bases). V lost 5 bases to trimming and J lost 2 bases, with 17 bases between them. CDR3 length: 15 residues. Germline V gene lookup returns CDR1 SGHKS and CDR2 YYEKEE (reference sequence). The CDR3 reads CASRPTGSSTYEQYF. In DNA, the CDR3 is TGTGCCAGCAGACCCACAGGGTCCTCGACCTACGAGCAGTACTTC.

The V and J genes are TRBV14 and TRBJ2-1; TRBD2 matches at 13 bases. The CDR3 consists of 15 residues. The trim removed 6 bases at V and 14 bases at J, leaving 13 bases unmatched. Per germline, CDR1 SGHDN and CDR2 FVKESK. CDR3 residues: CASRPSGTSGMGEFF. The CDR3 nucleotides read TGTGCCAGCAGACCCTCCGGGACTAGCGGGATGGGGGAGTTCTTC.

The chain links TRBV6-2 or TRBV6-3 to TRBJ2-7; D is perhaps TRBD2 (6 bases). The CDR3 has 14 amino acids. Trimming took 3 bases from V and 6 from J, leaving 15 bases between them. Looked up from germline, CDR1 is MNHEY and CDR2 is SVGEGT. In DNA, the CDR3 is TGTGCCAGCAGTTATATTCTCGGGAGAGGCGAGCAGTACTTC. Translated: CASSYILGRGEQYF.

This clone appeared once. The chain carries TRBV9 and TRBJ1-1; TRBD1 is a possible D gene (6 bases). The CDR3 runs to 15 residues. The germline gives CDR1 SGDLS, CDR2 YYNGEE. Trimming took 0 bases from V and 2 from J, leaving 11 bases between them. CDR3 nucleotides: TGTGCCAGCAGCGTAGTGGACAGCGGTAACACTGAAGCTTTCTTT. Protein: CASSVVDSGNTEAFF.

In this sample, this clone turned up once. The chain recombines TRBV6-4 with TRBJ2-2; TRBD1 agrees at 12 bases. Unmatched junction bases numbered 6, after V lost 7 bases and J lost 6 bases. Germline V CDR1 and CDR2: MRHNA, SNTAGT. This CDR3 region has 15 residues. The CDR3 reads CASNGGQGAPGELFF. DNA of the CDR3: TGTGCCAGCAATGGGGGACAGGGGGCGCCCGGGGAGCTGTTTTTT.

The V and J genes are TRBV3-1 (or the pseudogene TRBV3-2) and TRBJ1-6; D is undetermined. The CDR3 has 13 residues. Per the germline V gene, CDR1 is LGHDT and CDR2 is YNNKEL (reference sequence). The ends were cut back, 1 base at V and 9 bases at J, with 7 bases in the middle. The CDR3 spells CASSQAPGSPLHF. For the CDR3, the DNA is TGTGCCAGCAGCCAAGCCCCGGGTTCACCCCTCCACTTT.

The rearrangement links TRBV14 to TRBJ2-5; a weak D match, TRBD1 (6 bases). Trimming took 0 bases from V and 3 from J, leaving 8 bases between them. Germline V gives CDR1 SGHDN, CDR2 FVKESK. This CDR3 has 14 amino acids. CDR3 DNA sequence: TGTGCCAGCAGCCAAGACAGGGGCAAAGAGACCCAGTACTTC. Translated: CASSQDRGKETQYF.

CDR3 in DNA: TGTGCCAGCAGCTTAGGGCTTGGCGGTTCACCCCTCCACTTT. Translation gives CASSLGLGGSPLHF. This chain uses TRBV7-6 with TRBJ1-6; D uncertain. The germline V gene has CDR1 SGHVS and CDR2 FNYEAQ. This CDR3 comprises 14 residues. V lost 1 base and J lost 9, with 10 bases in between.

This chain uses TRBV27 with TRBJ2-5; D gene ambiguous. The germline V and J ends were trimmed by 6 bases and 1 base, with 9 bases remaining between them. Germline V lookup: CDR1 MNHEY, CDR2 SMNVEV (reference sequence). The CDR3 runs 13 residues. The CDR3 spells CASSRTTQETQYF. For the CDR3, the DNA is TGTGCCAGCAGCCGTACTACCCAAGAGACCCAGTACTTC.

The V call is TRBV11-3, the J call TRBJ2-2, with 7 bases lining up with TRBD2. The CDR3 spans 13 residues. Germline V CDR1 and CDR2: SGHNT, YENEEA. J lost 6 bases, V lost 8 bases, and 6 bases had no gene match. As DNA, the CDR3 is TGTGCCAGCTCGGGGGGTCTGGCCGGGGAGCTGTTTTTT. It specifies CASSGGLAGELFF.

Of note for this clone: Other DNA sequences in the same sample also yield this CDR3. This chain uses TRBV7-3 with TRBJ2-3, with 12 bases fitting TRBD2. This CDR3 has 15 amino acids. Germline V gene lookup returns CDR1 SGHTA and CDR2 FQGTGA. With V trimmed by 2 bases and J by 3 bases, 0 bases remained unmatched. CDR3 nucleotides: TGTGCCAGCAGCTTAGGACTAGCGGGGACAGATACGCAGTATTTT. It yields the protein CASSLGLAGTDTQYF.

V gene TRBV6-2 or TRBV6-3 combines with J gene TRBJ1-1, with a possible D match to TRBD1 (6 bases). The CDR3 spans 14 residues. Germline V gives CDR1 MNHEY, CDR2 SVGEGT. V gave up 2 bases and J gave up 4 bases, with 11 bases separating them. The CDR3 DNA reads TGTGCCAGCAGTTACCTGAGGGGGAGCACTGAAGCTTTCTTT. It encodes CASSYLRGSTEAFF.

This CDR3 is CAWSATGFPNEKLFF. The DNA of the CDR3 is TGTGCCTGGAGTGCTACAGGTTTTCCTAATGAAAAACTGTTTTTT. J is TRBJ1-4 and V is TRBV30, with D possibly TRBD1 on 5 matching bases. The CDR3 covers 15 residues. The germline CDR1 and CDR2 sequences are GTSNPN and SVGIG (reference sequence). The V gene lost 1 base and the J gene lost 3 bases, with 12 bases spanning the gap.

V gene TRBV27 combines with J gene TRBJ1-5; no reliable D call. Trimming left V 2 bases short and J 6 bases short, with 11 bases between. The CDR3 runs to 14 residues. CDR1 is MNHEY and CDR2 is SMNVEV in the germline V gene (reference sequence). CDR3 DNA sequence: TGTGCCAGCAGTTTACTCCAGGAAGGTCAGCCCCAGCATTTT. Protein product: CASSLLQEGQPQHF.